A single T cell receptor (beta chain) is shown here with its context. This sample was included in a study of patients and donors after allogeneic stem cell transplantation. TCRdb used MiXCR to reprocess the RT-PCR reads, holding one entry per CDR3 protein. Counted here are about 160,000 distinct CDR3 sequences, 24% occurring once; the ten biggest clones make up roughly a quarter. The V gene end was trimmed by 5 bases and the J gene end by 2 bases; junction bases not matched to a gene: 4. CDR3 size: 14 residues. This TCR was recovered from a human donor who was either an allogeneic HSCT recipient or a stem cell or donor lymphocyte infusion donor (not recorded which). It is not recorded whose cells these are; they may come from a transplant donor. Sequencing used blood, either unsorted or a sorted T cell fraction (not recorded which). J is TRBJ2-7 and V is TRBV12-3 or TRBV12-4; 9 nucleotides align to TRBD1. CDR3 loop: CASSTRQGAYEQYF. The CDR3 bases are TGTGCCAGCAGTACCCGACAGGGGGCCTACGAGCAGTACTTC.